One and the same sample provided the 32 T cell receptor beta chains below, sequenced in a study of human T cells and chemical hapten exposure. Noted time point: healthy volunteer bleed at 6 weeks. Extraction of total RNA was performed on unfractionated whole blood. TCRdb re-called the RACE reads through MiXCR, storing one row per CDR3 protein. The table includes 75,000 to 80,000 distinct CDR3 sequences, around 9.4% detected once. Sequencing input: whole blood. The receptors stem from a female donor in good health. Some clones in this sample may be carry-over from other donors' samples.

This clonotype was recorded at least ten times. The rearrangement links TRBV19 to TRBJ1-6; a possible D gene is TRBD1 (5 bases). The CDR3 has 18 residues. Germline-derived CDR1 and CDR2 are LNHDA and SQIVND (reference sequence). The V gene lost 5 bases and the J gene lost 5 bases, with 22 bases spanning the gap. The CDR3 nucleotides read TGTGCCAGTAGTTTGGGACCGCCGACTTCAAGGCATAATTCACCCCTCCACTTT. It encodes CASSLGPPTSRHNSPLHF.

This chain uses TRBV29-1 with TRBJ2-1, with D perhaps TRBD2 (5 bases). Germline CDR1 reads SQVTM; CDR2 reads ANQGSEA. The CDR3 has 14 amino acids. Trimming left V 8 bases short and J 10 bases short, with 24 bases between. The CDR3 region has the DNA TGCAGCCCAGCAAGTACGGTTCGGGGAGTGGAGCAGTTCTTC. This sequence encodes CSPASTVRGVEQFF.

The chain uses TRBV6-5 and TRBJ2-1; D might be TRBD1 (5 bases). Germline CDR1 reads MNHEY; CDR2 reads SVGAGI. This CDR3 has 13 residues. V was cut by 6 bases and J by 4 bases, with 10 bases left in between. CDR3 in DNA: TGTGCCAGCAGCCTCCGACAGTACAATGAGCAGTTCTTC. It translates to CASSLRQYNEQFF.

This clonotype was picked up many times. The chain carries TRBV6-4 and TRBJ2-2, with 7 bases aligning to TRBD1. There are 15 residues in the CDR3. V was pared by 4 bases and J by 1 base, with 3 bases of the junction left unmatched. CDR1 is MRHNA and CDR2 is SNTAGT in the germline V gene. As DNA, the CDR3 is TGTGCCAGCAGTGCCGGACAGGAGAACACCGGGGAGCTGTTTTTT. This codes for CASSAGQENTGELFF.

This clonotype was observed a few times. The gene calls are TRBV12-3 or TRBV12-4 and TRBJ1-5; the D is unclear. The CDR3 totals 13 residues. V was cut by 6 bases and J by 5 bases, with 11 bases left in between. CDR3 DNA sequence: TGTGCCAGCAGCCTGGAGGGTTATCAGCCCCAGCATTTT. Translated: CASSLEGYQPQHF.

This clonotype was recorded at least ten times. V gene TRBV18 combines with J gene TRBJ1-5; possible D gene TRBD1, 5 bases. CDR1 and CDR2 from the germline V gene are KGHSH and LQKENI. V was shortened by 6 bases and J by 7 bases, with 10 bases between the two germline ends. The CDR3 consists of 12 residues. The CDR3 region has the DNA TGTGCCAGCTCCACGAAGGGGCAGCCCCAGCATTTT. It specifies CASSTKGQPQHF. The full variable domain, with the rest looked up from reference TRBV18 and TRBJ1-5, is NAGVMQNPRHLVRRRGQEARLRCSPMKGHSHVYWYRQLPEEGLKFMVYLQKENIIDESGMPKERFSAEFPKEGPSILRIQQVVRGDSAAYFCASSTKGQPQHFGDGTRLSIL.

This clonotype was seen at least ten times. V usage is TRBV4-1 and J usage is TRBJ2-3; 7 bases are shared with TRBD1. Germline CDR1 and CDR2: MGHRA and YSYEKL. V lost 0 bases and J lost 2; bases outside the gene matches: 14. CDR3 length: 19 residues. The CDR3 DNA sequence: TGCGCCAGCAGCCAAGATGGGACAGCCGATCTTCTAGTCACAGATACGCAGTATTTT. Translated, it gives CASSQDGTADLLVTDTQYF.

The sample holds many counts of this clonotype. J is TRBJ1-4 and V is TRBV5-4; 7 nucleotides match TRBD1. V dropped 4 bases and J dropped 6; count of bases not matched to a gene: 6. In germline, CDR1 is SGHNT, CDR2 YYREEE (reference sequence). This CDR3 has 14 residues. The CDR3 DNA is TGTGCCAGCAGCCCGAGACAGGGCGATGAAAAACTGTTTTTT. Protein sequence: CASSPRQGDEKLFF.

This clonotype was seen only a few times. The V and J genes are TRBV7-2 and TRBJ1-1, with D maybe TRBD1 (5 bases). The V gene's germline CDR1 is SGHTA and CDR2 FQGNSA. V was shortened by 5 bases and J by 5 bases, with 24 bases between the two germline ends. This CDR3 has 17 amino acids. The CDR3 region has the DNA TGTGCCAGCAGCCGATTTATAGCAGGGAGGTTTGGGACTGAAGCTTTCTTT. This translates into CASSRFIAGRFGTEAFF.

The sample holds a few counts of this clonotype. The junction departs from the called germline gene at one end, perhaps through a read error. V gene TRBV12-3 or TRBV12-4 combines with J gene TRBJ1-2, with D uncertain. The CDR3 extends over 11 amino acids. As DNA, the CDR3 is TGTGCCAGCAGCCCCGGGTACCTCGGAGCCTTC. Amino acid sequence: CASSPGYLGAF.

This clonotype was detected ten times or more. V usage is TRBV12-3 or TRBV12-4 and J usage is TRBJ1-1, with no clear D. The CDR3 is 12 residues long. The V end lost 3 bases, the J end lost 2 bases, and 4 bases lay between the germline ends. The CDR3 here is CASSFGNTEAFF. The CDR3 DNA is TGTGCCAGCAGTTTTGGTAACACTGAAGCTTTCTTT.

The rearrangement joins TRBV20-1 to TRBJ1-1; D gene unclear. The V end was cut by 0 bases, the J end by 7 bases, with 12 bases between. CDR3 length: 13 amino acids. Per the germline V gene, CDR1 is DFQATT and CDR2 is SNEGSKA (reference sequence). DNA for the CDR3: TGCAGTGCTAGAGATTGGGAAGGACTTGAAGCTTTCTTT. Its protein is CSARDWEGLEAFF.

There are many counts of this clonotype. The V call is TRBV29-1, the J call TRBJ1-1; possibly TRBD1 for D (5 bases). Germline V gene data show CDR1 as SQVTM and CDR2 as ANQGSEA. The length of the CDR3 is 12 residues. Trimming stripped 4 bases from V and 6 bases from J, with 12 bases between. CDR3 amino acids: CSVVIQGAEAFF. The CDR3 bases are TGCAGCGTTGTAATTCAGGGCGCTGAAGCTTTCTTT.

This chain links TRBV7-9 with TRBJ1-1, with a possible D match to TRBD1 (6 bases). From germline, CDR1 is SEHNR and CDR2 FQNEAQ (reference sequence). V was cut by 1 base and J by 10 bases, with 10 bases left in between. CDR3 size: 12 residues. CDR3 DNA sequence: TGTGCCAGCAGCTTAGACAGGGAAGTAGCTTTCTTT. Encoded protein: CASSLDREVAFF.

The sample holds a few counts of this clonotype. The chain recombines TRBV12-3 or TRBV12-4 with TRBJ2-7; weak D call: TRBD2 (6 bases). Trimming took 3 bases from V and 4 from J, leaving 10 bases between them. CDR3 size: 13 residues. CDR3 in amino acids: CASSFMGGYEQYF. In DNA form, the CDR3 reads TGTGCCAGCAGTTTCATGGGGGGATACGAGCAGTACTTC.

The gene calls are TRBV2 and TRBJ1-5, with D perhaps matching TRBD1 (5 bases). V lost 3 bases and J 1 base, leaving 7 bases between the germline ends. CDR1 and CDR2 from the germline V gene are SNHLY and FYNNEI. The CDR3 runs to 14 residues. The CDR3 nucleotides read TGTGCCAGCAGTGATTACAGGAGCAATCAGCCCCAGCATTTT. It codes for CASSDYRSNQPQHF.

This clonotype was found many times. V gene TRBV10-3 combines with J gene TRBJ2-7; the D is unclear. The germline V gene has CDR1 ENHRY and CDR2 SYGVKD. Deletions cut 0 bases from V and 1 base from J, with 7 bases between. The CDR3 is made up of 14 amino acids. The CDR3 DNA reads TGTGCCATCAGTGAGTCGGGCCAGTCCTACGAGCAGTACTTC. Its translation: CAISESGQSYEQYF.

V and J are TRBV27 and TRBJ1-1, with D possibly matching TRBD1 (5 bases). With 6 bases removed from V and 3 bases from J, the gap between germline ends came to 14 bases. In germline, CDR1 is MNHEY, CDR2 SMNVEV (reference sequence). The CDR3 is 14 residues long. The CDR3 region is CASSSLTGYTEAFF. The CDR3 bases are TGTGCCAGCAGCTCACTAACAGGATACACTGAAGCTTTCTTT.

This chain uses TRBV11-2 with TRBJ1-1; D possibly corresponds to TRBD1 (5 bases). The germline CDR1 and CDR2 sequences are SGHAT and FQNNGV. Trimming pared 1 base from V and 0 bases from J, leaving 12 bases between. CDR3 length: 16 residues. The CDR3: CASSLVGDPMNTEAFF. Written as DNA, the CDR3 is TGTGCCAGCAGCTTAGTCGGGGACCCTATGAACACTGAAGCTTTCTTT.

The sample holds a few counts of this clonotype. The J gene is TRBJ2-7, the V gene TRBV7-9; perhaps TRBD1 as D (5 bases). Trimming cost V 3 bases and J 1 base, with 7 bases left between them. Germline lookup yields CDR1 SEHNR and CDR2 FQNEAQ (reference sequence). The CDR3 length is 13 residues. CDR3 sequence: CASSFSGSYEQYF. The CDR3 DNA reads TGTGCCAGCAGCTTCTCAGGGTCCTACGAGCAGTACTTC. The whole variable domain, filled in from reference TRBV7-9 and TRBJ2-7, reads DTGVSQNPRHKITKRGQNVTFRCDPISEHNRLYWYRQTLGQGPEFLTYFQNEAQLEKSRLLSDRFSAERPKGSFSTLEIQRTEQGDSAMYLCASSFSGSYEQYFGPGTRLTVT.

This chain connects TRBV5-1 to TRBJ1-2; D unresolved. The CDR3 runs to 14 residues. V was trimmed by 6 bases and J by 2 bases, leaving 14 bases between them. In germline, CDR1 is SGHRS, CDR2 YFSETQ. The chain's CDR3 is CASKPDGRNYGYTF. The CDR3 region has the DNA TGCGCCAGCAAACCCGACGGACGCAACTATGGCTACACCTTC.

This clonotype was found once. A much bigger clone sits one base away, suggesting this may be a read error. This rearrangement joins TRBV6-1 to TRBJ1-5; D not certain. The length of the CDR3 is 13 residues. The germline V gene encodes CDR1 MNHNS and CDR2 SASEGT. CDR3 in amino acids: CPSSEFRSQPQHF. The CDR3 DNA sequence: TGTCCCAGCAGTGAATTTCGAAGTCAGCCCCAGCATTTT.

The V and J genes are TRBV12-3 or TRBV12-4 and TRBJ2-5; possible D gene TRBD2, 7 bases. This CDR3 contains 14 residues. Trimming pared 3 bases from V and 5 bases from J, leaving 13 bases between. DNA for the CDR3: TGTGCCAGCAGTTTCGGGGGGCGCGAGGAGACCCAGTACTTC. Translated, it gives CASSFGGREETQYF.

A few counts support this clonotype. The gene calls are TRBV29-1 and TRBJ2-1; 7 bases fit TRBD1. Germline V gene lookup returns CDR1 SQVTM and CDR2 ANQGSEA. There are 16 residues in the CDR3. Trimming removed 7 bases from V and 3 bases from J; junction bases left unmatched: 15. The CDR3 protein is CSARATGASSYNEQFF. CDR3 coding DNA: TGCAGCGCCCGAGCCACAGGGGCGTCTAGCTACAATGAGCAGTTCTTC.

The chain uses TRBV15 and TRBJ2-2, with D possibly called TRBD1 or TRBD2 (5 bases each). V was cut by 0 bases and J by 6 bases, with 14 bases left in between. This CDR3 region has 16 residues. Germline-derived CDR1 and CDR2 are LNHNV and YYDKDF (reference sequence). In DNA form, the CDR3 reads TGTGCCACCAGCAGAGATCCCAACGAGGGACCCGGGGAGCTGTTTTTT. Translated: CATSRDPNEGPGELFF.

This clonotype was counted a few times. The chain recombines TRBV7-9 with TRBJ2-1; the match to TRBD1 covers 9 bases. V dropped 4 bases and J dropped 14; count of bases not matched to a gene: 9. This CDR3 is built from 13 residues. Germline values: CDR1 SEHNR, CDR2 FQNEAQ (reference sequence). The CDR3 spells CASSCEGRDREFF. CDR3 in DNA: TGTGCCAGCAGCTGCGAGGGCCGGGACAGGGAGTTCTTC.

The table lists this clonotype with a few counts. The chain recombines TRBV7-8 with TRBJ1-6, with D unresolved. V lost 0 bases to trimming and J lost 11 bases, with 14 bases between them. Per the germline V gene, CDR1 is SGHVS and CDR2 is FQNEAQ. CDR3 length: 15 amino acids. The CDR3 coding sequence is TGTGCCAGCAGCTTAGCGAGGGTTTTCCAGACACCCCTCCACTTT. Translation gives CASSLARVFQTPLHF.

In this sample, this clonotype turned up many times. The chain links TRBV11-2 to TRBJ2-1; D not certain. Germline CDR1 SGHAT, CDR2 FQNNGV. Trimming cost V 1 base and J 12 bases, with 13 bases left between them. CDR3 length: 13 residues. The CDR3: CASSLVLGAAQFF. The CDR3 region has the DNA TGTGCCAGCAGCTTAGTGTTGGGTGCAGCGCAGTTCTTC.

This clonotype has at least ten counts. The CDR3 reads CAIGAGNSGNTIYF. CDR3 DNA: TGTGCCATCGGGGCGGGGAACTCTGGAAACACCATATATTTT. This chain connects TRBV10-3 to TRBJ1-3; possible D gene TRBD1, 5 bases. The length of the CDR3 is 14 residues. Deletions cut 8 bases from V and 0 bases from J, with 11 bases between. Germline V gene data show CDR1 as ENHRY and CDR2 as SYGVKD.

This clonotype was picked up a small number of times. This sequence joins TRBV2 and TRBJ2-5, with 8 bases fitting TRBD2. CDR1 and CDR2 (germline): SNHLY, FYNNEI. Trimming removed 5 bases from V and 1 base from J; junction bases left unmatched: 6. The CDR3 spans 15 residues. The CDR3 reads CASSFGGGPQETQYF. In nucleotides, the CDR3 is TGTGCCAGCAGTTTTGGCGGGGGGCCCCAAGAGACCCAGTACTTC.

This clonotype has at least ten counts. This CDR3 is CASSPPWTNTEAFF. The CDR3, as DNA: TGTGCCAGCTCACCACCGTGGACAAACACTGAAGCTTTCTTT. The rearrangement joins TRBV18 to TRBJ1-1; D perhaps matches TRBD1 (5 bases). V was cut by 0 bases and J by 2 bases, with 7 bases left in between. Germline assignment: CDR1 KGHSH and CDR2 LQKENI. This CDR3 has 14 residues. The whole variable domain, remainder taken from reference TRBV18 and TRBJ1-1, is NAGVMQNPRHLVRRRGQEARLRCSPMKGHSHVYWYRQLPEEGLKFMVYLQKENIIDESGMPKERFSAEFPKEGPSILRIQQVVRGDSAAYFCASSPPWTNTEAFFGQGTRLTVV.

This clonotype has ten or more counts. V gene TRBV29-1 combines with J gene TRBJ1-3, with D perhaps TRBD1 (6 bases). The CDR3 covers 14 residues. Between the trimmed V and J ends, which lost 1 base and 2 bases, there was a span of 9 bases. Looked up from germline, CDR1 is SQVTM and CDR2 is ANQGSEA. The CDR3 here is CSVEGTGTGNTIYF. CDR3 bases: TGCAGCGTTGAAGGAACAGGGACTGGAAACACCATATATTTT.